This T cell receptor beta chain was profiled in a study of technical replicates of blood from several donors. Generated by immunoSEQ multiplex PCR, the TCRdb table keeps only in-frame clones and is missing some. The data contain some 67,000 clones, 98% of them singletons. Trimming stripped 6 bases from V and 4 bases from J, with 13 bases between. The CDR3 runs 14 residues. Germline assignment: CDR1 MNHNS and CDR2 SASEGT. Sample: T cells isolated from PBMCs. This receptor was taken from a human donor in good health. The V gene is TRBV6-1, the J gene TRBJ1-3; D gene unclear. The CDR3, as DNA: TGTGCCAGCAGGGTGGAGGGTGAGGGAAACACCATATATTTT. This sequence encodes CASRVEGEGNTIYF.